This T cell receptor (beta chain) was documented in a study of early T cells in non-severe SARS-CoV-2 infection. Findings and caveats of the study: Lookups in VDJdb leaned toward anti-spike CD8 responses and missed private and CD4 specificities.

This clonotype was picked up many times. Antigen specificity is unknown. V was shortened by 5 bases and J by 6 bases, with 23 bases between the two germline ends. The CDR3 has 15 residues. Germline CDR1 is DFQATT and CDR2 is SNEGSKA (reference sequence). Each single cDNA molecule received a unique molecular identifier. Each CDR3 protein is one row after TCRdb ran MiXCR on the 5' RACE reads. The sample yields tens of thousands of distinct CDR3 sequences, roughly 5.3% seen once. The clonotype originates from an adult who was a healthcare worker with PCR-confirmed SARS-CoV-2 infection or an uninfected control (not recorded which). V is TRBV20-1 and J is TRBJ2-7, with D uncertain. Specimen: whole blood. The CDR3 protein is CSAPVPSGFRVEQYF. The DNA of the CDR3 is TGCAGTGCTCCCGTCCCCTCGGGTTTTAGAGTCGAGCAGTACTTC.